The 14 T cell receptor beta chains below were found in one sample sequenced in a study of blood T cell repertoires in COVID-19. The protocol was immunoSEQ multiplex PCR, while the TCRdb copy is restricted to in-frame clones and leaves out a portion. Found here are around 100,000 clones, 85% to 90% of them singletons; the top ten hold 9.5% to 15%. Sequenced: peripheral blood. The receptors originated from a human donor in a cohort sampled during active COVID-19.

The CDR3 here is CASSRRHTGGDGDTQYF. In nucleotides, the CDR3 is TGTGCCAGCAGCAGACGGCACACAGGGGGTGATGGAGATACGCAGTATTTT. This chain uses TRBV7-2 with TRBJ2-3, with 8 nucleotides matching TRBD1. There are 17 residues in the CDR3. CDR1 is SGHTA, CDR2 FQGNSA, per germline. The V segment lost 5 bases and the J segment 5 bases; nucleotides outside the gene matches: 15.

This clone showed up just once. The DNA of the CDR3 is TGTGCCAGGGGACAGGGGCGCTACGAGCAGTACTTC. This gives the protein CARGQGRYEQYF. V is TRBV6-7 and J is TRBJ2-7, with TRBD1 identical over 10 bases. TRBV6-7 is filed as an ORF, its function uncertain. Losses at the gene ends were 9 bases for V and 3 bases for J; bases not matched to a gene: 2. CDR3 length equals 12 residues.

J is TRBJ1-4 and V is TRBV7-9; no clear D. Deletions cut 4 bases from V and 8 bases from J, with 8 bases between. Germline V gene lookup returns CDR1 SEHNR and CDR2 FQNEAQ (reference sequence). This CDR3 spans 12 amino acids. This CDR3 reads CASSSRMEKLFF. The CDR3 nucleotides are TGTGCCAGCAGCTCGCGGATGGAAAAACTGTTTTTT.

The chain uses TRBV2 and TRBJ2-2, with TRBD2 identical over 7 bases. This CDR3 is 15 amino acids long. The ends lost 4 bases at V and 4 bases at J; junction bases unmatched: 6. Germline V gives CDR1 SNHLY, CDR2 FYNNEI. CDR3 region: CASSGGGQTTGELFF. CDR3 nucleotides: TGTGCCAGCAGTGGGGGAGGGCAGACCACCGGGGAGCTGTTTTTT.

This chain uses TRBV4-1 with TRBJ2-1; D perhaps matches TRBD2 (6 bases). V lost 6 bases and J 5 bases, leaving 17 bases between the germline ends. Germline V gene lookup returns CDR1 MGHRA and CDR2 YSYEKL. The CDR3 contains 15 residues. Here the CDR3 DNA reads TGCGCCAGCAGTCAACGGGACTCCCCTCACAATGAGCAGTTCTTC. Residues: CASSQRDSPHNEQFF.

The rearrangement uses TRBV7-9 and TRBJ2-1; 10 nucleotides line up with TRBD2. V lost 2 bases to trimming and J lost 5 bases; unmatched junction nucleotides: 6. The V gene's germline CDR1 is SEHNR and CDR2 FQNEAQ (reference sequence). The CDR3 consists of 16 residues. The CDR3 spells CASSLISGLADNEQFF. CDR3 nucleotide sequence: TGTGCCAGCAGCTTAATTTCAGGACTAGCGGACAATGAGCAGTTCTTC. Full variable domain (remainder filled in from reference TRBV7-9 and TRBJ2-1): DTGVSQNPRHKITKRGQNVTFRCDPISEHNRLYWYRQTLGQGPEFLTYFQNEAQLEKSRLLSDRFSAERPKGSFSTLEIQRTEQGDSAMYLCASSLISGLADNEQFFGPGTRLTVL.

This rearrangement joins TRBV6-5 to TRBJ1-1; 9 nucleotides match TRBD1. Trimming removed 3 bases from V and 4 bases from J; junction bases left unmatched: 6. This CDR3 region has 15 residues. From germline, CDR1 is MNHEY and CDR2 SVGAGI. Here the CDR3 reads CASSYYGQGSTEAFF. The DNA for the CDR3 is TGTGCCAGCAGTTATTATGGACAGGGGAGCACTGAAGCTTTCTTT.

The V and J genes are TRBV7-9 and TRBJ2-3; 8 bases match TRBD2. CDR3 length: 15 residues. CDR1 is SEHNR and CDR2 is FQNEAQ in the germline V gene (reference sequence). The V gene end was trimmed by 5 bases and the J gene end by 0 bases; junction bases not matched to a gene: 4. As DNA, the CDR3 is TGTGCCAGCAGCATAAGACTAGCGAGCACAGATACGCAGTATTTT. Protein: CASSIRLASTDTQYF. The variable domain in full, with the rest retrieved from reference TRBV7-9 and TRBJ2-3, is DTGVSQNPRHKITKRGQNVTFRCDPISEHNRLYWYRQTLGQGPEFLTYFQNEAQLEKSRLLSDRFSAERPKGSFSTLEIQRTEQGDSAMYLCASSIRLASTDTQYFGPGTRLTVL.

The CDR3 sequence is CASNPKPPYEQYF. CDR3 sequence (DNA): TGTGCCAGTAATCCAAAGCCGCCGTACGAGCAGTACTTC. V is TRBV19 and J is TRBJ2-7; no firm D call. V lost 7 bases and J 4 bases, leaving 14 bases between the germline ends. Germline V gene lookup returns CDR1 LNHDA and CDR2 SQIVND (reference sequence). The CDR3 totals 13 residues.

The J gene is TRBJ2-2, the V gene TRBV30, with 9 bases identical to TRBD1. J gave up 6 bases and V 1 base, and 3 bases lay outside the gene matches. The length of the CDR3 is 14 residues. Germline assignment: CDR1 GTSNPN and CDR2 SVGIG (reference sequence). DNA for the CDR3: TGTGCCTGGAGTGGACAGGGGGACCCCGGGGAGCTGTTTTTT. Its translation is CAWSGQGDPGELFF. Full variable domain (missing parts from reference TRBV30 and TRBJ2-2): SQTIHQWPATLVQPVGSPLSLECTVEGTSNPNLYWYRQAAGRGLQLLFYSVGIGQISSEVPQNLSASRPQDRQFILSSKKLLLSDSGFYLCAWSGQGDPGELFFGEGSRLTVL.

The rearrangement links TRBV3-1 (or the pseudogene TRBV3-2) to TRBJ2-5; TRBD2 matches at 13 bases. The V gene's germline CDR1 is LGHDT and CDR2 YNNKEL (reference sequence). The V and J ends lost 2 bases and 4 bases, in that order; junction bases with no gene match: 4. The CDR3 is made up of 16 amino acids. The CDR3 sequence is CASSQRTSGSRETQYF. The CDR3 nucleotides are TGTGCCAGCAGCCAAAGGACTAGCGGGAGTAGAGAGACCCAGTACTTC.

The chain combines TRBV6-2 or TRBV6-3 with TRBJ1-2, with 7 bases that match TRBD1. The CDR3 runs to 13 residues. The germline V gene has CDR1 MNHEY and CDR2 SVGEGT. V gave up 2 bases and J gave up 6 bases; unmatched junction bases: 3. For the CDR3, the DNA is TGTGCCAGCAGTTACCAGGGACAGAATGGCTACACCTTC. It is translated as CASSYQGQNGYTF.

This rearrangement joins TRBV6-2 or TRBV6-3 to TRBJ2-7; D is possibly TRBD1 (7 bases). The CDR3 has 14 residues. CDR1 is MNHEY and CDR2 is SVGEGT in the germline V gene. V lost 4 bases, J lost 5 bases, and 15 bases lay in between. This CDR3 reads CASSLNRGGDEQYF. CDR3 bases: TGTGCCAGCAGTTTGAACAGGGGAGGCGACGAGCAGTACTTC.

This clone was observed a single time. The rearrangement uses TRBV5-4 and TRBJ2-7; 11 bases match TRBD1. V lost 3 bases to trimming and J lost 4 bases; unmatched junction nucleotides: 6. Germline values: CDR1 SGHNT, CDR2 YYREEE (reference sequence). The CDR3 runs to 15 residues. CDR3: CASSSGQGAFYEQYF. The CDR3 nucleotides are TGTGCCAGCAGCTCCGGACAGGGGGCATTTTACGAGCAGTACTTC.